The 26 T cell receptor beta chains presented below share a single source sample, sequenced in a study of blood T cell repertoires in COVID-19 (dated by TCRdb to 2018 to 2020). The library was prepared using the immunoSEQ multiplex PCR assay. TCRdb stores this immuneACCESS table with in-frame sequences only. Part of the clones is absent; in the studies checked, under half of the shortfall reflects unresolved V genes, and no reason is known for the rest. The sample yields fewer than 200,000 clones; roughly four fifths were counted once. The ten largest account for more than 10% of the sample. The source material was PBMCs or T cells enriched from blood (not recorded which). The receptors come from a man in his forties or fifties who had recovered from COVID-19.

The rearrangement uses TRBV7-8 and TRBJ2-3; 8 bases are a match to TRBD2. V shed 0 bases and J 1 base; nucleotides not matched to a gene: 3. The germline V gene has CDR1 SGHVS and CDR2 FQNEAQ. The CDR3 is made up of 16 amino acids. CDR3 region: CASSLAAGGRTDTQYF. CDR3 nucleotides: TGTGCCAGCAGCTTAGCGGCGGGGGGACGCACAGATACGCAGTATTTT.

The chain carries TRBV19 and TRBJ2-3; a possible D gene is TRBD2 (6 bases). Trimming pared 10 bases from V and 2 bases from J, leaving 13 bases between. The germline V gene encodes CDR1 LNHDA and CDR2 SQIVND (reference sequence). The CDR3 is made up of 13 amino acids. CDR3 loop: CATSGVYTDTQYF. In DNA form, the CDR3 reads TGTGCCACCTCGGGGGTCTACACAGATACGCAGTATTTT.

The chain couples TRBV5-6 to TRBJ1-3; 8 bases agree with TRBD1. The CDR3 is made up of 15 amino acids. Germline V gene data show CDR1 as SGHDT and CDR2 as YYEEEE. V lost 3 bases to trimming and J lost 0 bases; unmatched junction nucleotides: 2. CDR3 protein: CASSYTGGSGNTIYF. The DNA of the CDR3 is TGTGCCAGCAGCTACACAGGGGGCTCTGGAAACACCATATATTTT.

The CDR3 DNA follows: TGTGCCAGCAGCTTCAGAGGAAACACTGAAGCTTTCTTT. Protein sequence: CASSFRGNTEAFF. The V call is TRBV11-3, the J call TRBJ1-1; no clear D gene. The germline V gene has CDR1 SGHNT and CDR2 YENEEA. V was shortened by 3 bases and J by 2 bases, with 7 bases between the two germline ends. This CDR3 is 13 amino acids long.

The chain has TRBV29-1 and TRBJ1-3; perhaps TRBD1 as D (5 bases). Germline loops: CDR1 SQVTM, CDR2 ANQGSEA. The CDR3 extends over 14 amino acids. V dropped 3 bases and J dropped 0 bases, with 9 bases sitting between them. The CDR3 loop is CSVEGGSSGNTIYF. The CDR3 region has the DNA TGCAGCGTTGAGGGGGGGAGCTCTGGAAACACCATATATTTT. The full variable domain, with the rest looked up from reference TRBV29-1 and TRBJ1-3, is SAVISQKPSRDICQRGTSLTIQCQVDSQVTMMFWYRQQPGQSLTLIATANQGSEATYESGFVIDKFPISRPNLTFSTLTVSNMSPEDSSIYLCSVEGGSSGNTIYFGEGSWLTVV.

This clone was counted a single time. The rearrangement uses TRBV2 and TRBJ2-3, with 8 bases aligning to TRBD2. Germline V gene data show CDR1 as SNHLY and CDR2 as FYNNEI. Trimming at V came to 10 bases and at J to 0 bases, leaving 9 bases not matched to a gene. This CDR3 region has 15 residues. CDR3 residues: CATRSGTPSTDTQYF. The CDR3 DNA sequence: TGTGCCACCCGTAGCGGGACCCCTAGCACAGATACGCAGTATTTT.

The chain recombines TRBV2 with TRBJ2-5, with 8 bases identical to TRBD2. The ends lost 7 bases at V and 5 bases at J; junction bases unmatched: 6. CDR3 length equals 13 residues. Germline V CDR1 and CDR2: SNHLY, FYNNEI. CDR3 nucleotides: TGTGCCAGCACACGACTAGCGACGGAGACCCAGTACTTC. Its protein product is CASTRLATETQYF.

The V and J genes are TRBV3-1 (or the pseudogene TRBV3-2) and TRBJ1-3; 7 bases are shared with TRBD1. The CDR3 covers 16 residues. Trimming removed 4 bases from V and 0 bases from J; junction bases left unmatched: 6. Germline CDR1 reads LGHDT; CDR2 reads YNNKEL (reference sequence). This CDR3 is CASSRGTVNSGNTIYF. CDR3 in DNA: TGTGCCAGCAGCCGGGGGACAGTCAACTCTGGAAACACCATATATTTT.

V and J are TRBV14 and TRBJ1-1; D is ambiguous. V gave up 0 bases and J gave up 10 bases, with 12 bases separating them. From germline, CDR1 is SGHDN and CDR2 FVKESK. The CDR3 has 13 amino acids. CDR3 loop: CASSQDAWFGAFF. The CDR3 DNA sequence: TGTGCCAGCAGCCAAGATGCGTGGTTTGGAGCTTTCTTT.

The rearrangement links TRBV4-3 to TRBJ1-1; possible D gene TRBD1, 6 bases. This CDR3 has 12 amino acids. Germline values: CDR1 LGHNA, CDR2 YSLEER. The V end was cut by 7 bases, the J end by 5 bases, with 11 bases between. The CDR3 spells CASKGVGTEAFF. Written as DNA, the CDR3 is TGCGCCAGCAAGGGGGTGGGAACTGAAGCTTTCTTT.

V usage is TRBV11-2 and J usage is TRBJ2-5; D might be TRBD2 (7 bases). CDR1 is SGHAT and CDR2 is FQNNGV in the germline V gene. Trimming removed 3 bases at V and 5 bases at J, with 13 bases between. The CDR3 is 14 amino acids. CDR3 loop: CASSFGGPGETQYF. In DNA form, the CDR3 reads TGTGCCAGCAGCTTCGGGGGGCCGGGGGAGACCCAGTACTTC.

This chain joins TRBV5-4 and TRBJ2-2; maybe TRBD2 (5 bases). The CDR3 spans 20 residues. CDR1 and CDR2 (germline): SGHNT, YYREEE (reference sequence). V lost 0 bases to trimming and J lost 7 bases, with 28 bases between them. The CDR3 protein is CASSLARALPWMERGGELFF. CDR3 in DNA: TGTGCCAGCAGCTTGGCCCGGGCTCTCCCCTGGATGGAACGGGGCGGGGAGCTGTTTTTT.

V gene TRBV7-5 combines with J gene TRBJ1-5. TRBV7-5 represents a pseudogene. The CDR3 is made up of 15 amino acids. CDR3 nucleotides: TGTGCCAGAAGCCCCAAGGAGGGAAGCGGACAGCCCCAGCATTTT. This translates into CARSPKEGSGQPQHF.

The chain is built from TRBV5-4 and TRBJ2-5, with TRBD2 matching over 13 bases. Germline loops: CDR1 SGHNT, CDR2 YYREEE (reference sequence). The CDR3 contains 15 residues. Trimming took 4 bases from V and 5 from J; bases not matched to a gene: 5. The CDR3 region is CASSLTGLAGETQYF. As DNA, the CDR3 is TGTGCCAGCAGCCTGACGGGACTAGCGGGGGAGACCCAGTACTTC.

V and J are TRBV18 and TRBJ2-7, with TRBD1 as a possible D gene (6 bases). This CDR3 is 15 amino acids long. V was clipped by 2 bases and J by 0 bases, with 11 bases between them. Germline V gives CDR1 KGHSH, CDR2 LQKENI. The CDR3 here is CASSPTGLYSYEQYF. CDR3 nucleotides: TGTGCCAGCTCACCAACAGGGTTGTACTCCTACGAGCAGTACTTC.

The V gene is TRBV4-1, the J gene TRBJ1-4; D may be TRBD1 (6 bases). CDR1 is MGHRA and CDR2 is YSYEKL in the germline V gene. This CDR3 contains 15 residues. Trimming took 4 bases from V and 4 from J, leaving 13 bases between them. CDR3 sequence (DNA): TGCGCCAGCAGCCGCCCCACAGGGAGTAATGAAAAACTGTTTTTT. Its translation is CASSRPTGSNEKLFF.

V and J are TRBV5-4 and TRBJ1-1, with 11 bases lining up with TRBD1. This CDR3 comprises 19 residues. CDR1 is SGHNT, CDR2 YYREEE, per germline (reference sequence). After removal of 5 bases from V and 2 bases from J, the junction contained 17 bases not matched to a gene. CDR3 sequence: CASSRDRGNSLRPNTEAFF. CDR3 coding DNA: TGTGCCAGCAGTCGGGACAGGGGGAACTCCTTAAGGCCAAACACTGAAGCTTTCTTT.

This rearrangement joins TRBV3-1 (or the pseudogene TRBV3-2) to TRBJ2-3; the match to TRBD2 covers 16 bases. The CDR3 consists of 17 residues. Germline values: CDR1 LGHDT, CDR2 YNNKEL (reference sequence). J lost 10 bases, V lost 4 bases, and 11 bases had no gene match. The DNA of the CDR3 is TGTGCCAGCAGCCTACCGGGACTAGCGGGGGGGCGAAAGGCGCAGTATTTT. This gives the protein CASSLPGLAGGRKAQYF.

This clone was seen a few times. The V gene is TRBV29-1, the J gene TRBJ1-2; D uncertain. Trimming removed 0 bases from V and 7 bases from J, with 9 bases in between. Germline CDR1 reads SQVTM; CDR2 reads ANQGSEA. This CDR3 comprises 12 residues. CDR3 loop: CSVEDAGIGYTF. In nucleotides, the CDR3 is TGCAGCGTTGAAGATGCGGGGATTGGCTACACCTTC.

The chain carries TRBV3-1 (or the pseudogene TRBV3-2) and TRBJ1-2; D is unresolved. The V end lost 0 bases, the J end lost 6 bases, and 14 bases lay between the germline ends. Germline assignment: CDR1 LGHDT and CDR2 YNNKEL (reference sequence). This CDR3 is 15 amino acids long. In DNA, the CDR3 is TGTGCCAGCAGCCAAGATGACGGGCGGCGGGATGGCTACACCTTC. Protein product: CASSQDDGRRDGYTF.

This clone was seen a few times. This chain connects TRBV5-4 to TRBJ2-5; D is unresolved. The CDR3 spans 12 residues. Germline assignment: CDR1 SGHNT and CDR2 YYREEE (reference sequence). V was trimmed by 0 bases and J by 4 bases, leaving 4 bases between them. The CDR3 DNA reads TGTGCCAGCAGCTTGGGGCCAGAGACCCAGTACTTC. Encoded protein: CASSLGPETQYF.

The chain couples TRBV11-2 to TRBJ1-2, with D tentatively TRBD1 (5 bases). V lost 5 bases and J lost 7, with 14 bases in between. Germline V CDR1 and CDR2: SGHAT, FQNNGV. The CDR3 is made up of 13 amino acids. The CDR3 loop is CASSMATGIGYTF. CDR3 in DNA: TGTGCCAGCAGCATGGCTACAGGTATTGGCTACACCTTC.

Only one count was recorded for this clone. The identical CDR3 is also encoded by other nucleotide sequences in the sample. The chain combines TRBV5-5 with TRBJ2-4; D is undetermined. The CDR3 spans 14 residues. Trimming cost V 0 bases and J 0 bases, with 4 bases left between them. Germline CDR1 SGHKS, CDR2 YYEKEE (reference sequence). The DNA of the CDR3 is TGTGCCAGCAGCTTGGGCGCAGCCAAAAACATTCAGTACTTC. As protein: CASSLGAAKNIQYF.

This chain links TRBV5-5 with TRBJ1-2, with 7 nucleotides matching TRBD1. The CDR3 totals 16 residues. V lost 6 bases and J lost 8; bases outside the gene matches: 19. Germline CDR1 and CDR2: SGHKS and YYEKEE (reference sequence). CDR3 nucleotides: TGTGCCAGCACCCAAAGCCCCGGGATTCAGGGGGAGGGCTACACCTTC. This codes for CASTQSPGIQGEGYTF.

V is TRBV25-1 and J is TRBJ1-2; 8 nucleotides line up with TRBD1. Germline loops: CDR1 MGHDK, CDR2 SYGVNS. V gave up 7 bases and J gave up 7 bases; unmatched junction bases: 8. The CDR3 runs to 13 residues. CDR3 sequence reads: CASNPTGVGGYTF. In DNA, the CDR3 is TGTGCCAGCAACCCGACAGGGGTAGGTGGCTACACCTTC.

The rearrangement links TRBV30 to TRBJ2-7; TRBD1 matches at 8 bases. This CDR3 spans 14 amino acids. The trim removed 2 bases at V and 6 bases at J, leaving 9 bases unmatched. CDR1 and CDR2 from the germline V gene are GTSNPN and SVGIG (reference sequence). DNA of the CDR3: TGTGCCTGGAGTATTACAGGGGGTCCCTCCGAGCAGTACTTC. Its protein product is CAWSITGGPSEQYF.